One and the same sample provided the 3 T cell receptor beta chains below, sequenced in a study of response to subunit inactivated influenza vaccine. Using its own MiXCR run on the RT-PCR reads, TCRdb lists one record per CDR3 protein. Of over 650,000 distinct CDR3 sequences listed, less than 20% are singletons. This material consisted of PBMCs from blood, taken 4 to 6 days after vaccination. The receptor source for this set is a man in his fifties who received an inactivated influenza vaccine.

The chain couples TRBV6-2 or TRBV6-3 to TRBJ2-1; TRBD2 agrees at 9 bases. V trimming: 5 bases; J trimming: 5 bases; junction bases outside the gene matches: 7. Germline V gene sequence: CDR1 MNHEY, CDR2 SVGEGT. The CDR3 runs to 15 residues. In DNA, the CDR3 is TGTGCCAGCAGTCTTAGCGGGGGACAAAACAATGAGCAGTTCTTC. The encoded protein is CASSLSGGQNNEQFF.

The CDR3: CASSDSITSGGPLSYNEQFF. The DNA of the CDR3 is TGTGCCAGCAGTGACTCGATTACTAGCGGGGGGCCTCTCTCCTACAATGAGCAGTTCTTC. The chain carries TRBV6-4 and TRBJ2-1; TRBD2 aligns across 12 bases. With 0 bases clipped from V and 0 bases from J, the junction kept 9 bases outside the gene matches. The CDR3 length is 20 residues. From germline, CDR1 is MRHNA and CDR2 SNTAGT.

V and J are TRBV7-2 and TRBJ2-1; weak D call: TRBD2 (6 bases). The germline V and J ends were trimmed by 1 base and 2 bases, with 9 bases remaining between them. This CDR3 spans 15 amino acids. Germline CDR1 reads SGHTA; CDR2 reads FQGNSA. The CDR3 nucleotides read TGTGCCAGCAGCTTAGGCGGGGTAGCCTACAATGAGCAGTTCTTC. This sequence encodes CASSLGGVAYNEQFF. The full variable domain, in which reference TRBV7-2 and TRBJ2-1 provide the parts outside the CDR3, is GAGVSQSPSNKVTEKGKDVELRCDPISGHTALYWYRQSLGQGLEFLIYFQGNSAPDKSGLPSDRFSAERTGGSVSTLTIQRTQQEDSAVYLCASSLGGVAYNEQFFGPGTRLTVL.